The text below deals with one T cell receptor beta chain. The antigen is undetermined. The sample comes from a study of T cells after yellow fever vaccination. Whole-study context: Fractions of low cell number were prepared using SMART-Seq v4 Ultra Low Input.

Study observations and caveats: Faster peaking, at day 5 versus 15, marked a secondary response that was weaker. Highly abundant clonotypes carried over from the bulk population could end up in FACS-sorted repertoires as contaminants.

V was cut by 5 bases and J by 4 bases, with 11 bases left in between. This CDR3 comprises 13 residues. Universal primer sites and UMIs were introduced during 5'RACE template-switching synthesis of TCR cDNA. MiXCR, run by TCRdb on the 5' RACE reads, gives a single entry per CDR3 protein. Of approximately 120,000 distinct CDR3 sequences in the sample, roughly 8.2% are singletons; the top ten hold about two fifths. Source: CD8+ T cells sorted from PBMCs, taken on the day of the yellow fever booster vaccination. This chain links TRBV12-3 or TRBV12-4 with TRBJ1-2; D gene unclear. The sequence came from a man between 18 and 35 years old who received the YFV17D yellow fever vaccine. The CDR3 sequence is CASSDDGFYGYTF. In nucleotides, the CDR3 is TGTGCCAGCAGTGACGACGGATTCTATGGCTACACCTTC.